These 21 T cell receptor beta chains were sequenced from one sample in a study of metastatic and nonmetastatic thyroid tumors. TCRdb reprocessed the PCR reads via MiXCR. The sample records 25,000 to 35,000 clones, over 15% being singletons. Each patient came to thyroid surgery without any prior treatment (of any kind). Source material: blood. Receptor source: a female donor with papillary thyroid cancer or a benign thyroid nodule (not recorded which). Some clones in this sample may be carry-over from other donors' samples.

Regarding this clone: Just one base apart from a much larger clone, this may be a read error. The chain carries TRBV28 and TRBJ1-6, with D possibly matching TRBD1 (6 bases). Trimming cost V 4 bases and J 10 bases, with 17 bases left between them. CDR3 size: 15 residues. Germline V lookup: CDR1 MDHEN, CDR2 SYDVKM. Here the CDR3 reads CASSSAVQGLSPLHF. The DNA for the CDR3 is TGTGCCAGCAGTTCCGCCGTACAGGGCTTATCACCCCTCCACTTT.

This clone was counted ten times or more. The rearrangement joins TRBV3-1 to TRBJ1-3; no clear D. Looked up from germline, CDR1 is LGHDT and CDR2 is YNNKEL (reference sequence). With 1 base removed from V and 0 bases from J, the gap between germline ends came to 7 bases. The length of the CDR3 is 15 residues. This CDR3 is CASSQGPDSGNTIYF. The CDR3 DNA sequence: TGTGCCAGCAGCCAAGGTCCCGACTCTGGAAACACCATATATTTT.

This clone was recorded many times. The J gene is TRBJ1-5, the V gene TRBV4-1, with a weak D call TRBD1 (6 bases). Germline-derived CDR1 and CDR2 are MGHRA and YSYEKL. The V end was cut by 3 bases, the J end by 7 bases, with 16 bases between. This CDR3 spans 15 amino acids. The CDR3 DNA reads TGCGCCAGCAGCCAGCAGAGCCAAGGGGGACAGCCCCAGCATTTT. The encoded protein is CASSQQSQGGQPQHF.

The rearrangement joins TRBV18 to TRBJ2-5; 8 nucleotides align to TRBD1. This CDR3 has 17 residues. Germline V gene sequence: CDR1 KGHSH, CDR2 LQKENI. The junction had 13 bases not matched to a gene; V was cut back by 2 bases and J by 5 bases. CDR3 protein: CASSPTTGGAYGETQYF. Here the CDR3 DNA reads TGTGCCAGCTCACCAACCACAGGGGGTGCGTATGGGGAGACCCAGTACTTC.

This clone was detected only a few times. This CDR3 is missing its conserved last phenylalanine or tryptophan, likely due to a read error. The DNA is left out, because the CDR3 cannot be placed on it with certainty; the CDR3 is given as TCRdb lists it. The chain uses TRBV12-3 or TRBV12-4 and TRBJ1-1; TRBD1 is the table's D call and was not checked against the DNA. The CDR3 spans 14 residues, counting both ends. The CDR3 reads CASSRDTGGTESFL.

This clone was detected many times. The rearrangement joins TRBV5-1 to TRBJ2-1; D ambiguous. In germline, CDR1 is SGHRS, CDR2 YFSETQ. The CDR3 sequence is 11 residues long. V was cut by 4 bases and J by 4 bases, with 3 bases left in between. CDR3 coding DNA: TGCGCCAGCAGCATTTACAATGAGCAGTTCTTC. The encoded protein is CASSIYNEQFF.

This clone showed up just a few times. V and J are TRBV6-1 and TRBJ1-1; D is unresolved. V was trimmed by 0 bases and J by 4 bases, leaving 9 bases between them. The CDR3 contains 14 residues. Germline V gives CDR1 MNHNS, CDR2 SASEGT. The DNA for the CDR3 is TGTGCCAGCAGTGAAGCGGAGGAGGGCACTGAAGCTTTCTTT. Amino acid sequence: CASSEAEEGTEAFF.

Ten or more counts support this clone. The chain links TRBV11-2 to TRBJ2-1; 7 positions match TRBD1. Germline CDR1 and CDR2: SGHAT and FQNNGV. The CDR3 length is 17 residues. V dropped 0 bases and J dropped 8; count of bases not matched to a gene: 13. The chain's CDR3 is CASSLDWQGDLGDEQFF. CDR3 DNA sequence: TGTGCCAGCAGCTTAGATTGGCAGGGGGACCTTGGGGATGAGCAGTTCTTC.

For this clone: One end of the junction does not line up with germline, which may come from a read error. V gene TRBV10-3 combines with J gene TRBJ1-2; 7 bases line up with TRBD1. This CDR3 is 13 amino acids long. Germline CDR1 and CDR2: ENHRY and SYGVKD. CDR3 region: CAVSGDSSCGYTF. In nucleotides, the CDR3 is TGTGCCGTCAGTGGGGACAGCAGCTGCGGCTACACCTTC.

This clone came up many times. The chain combines TRBV30 with TRBJ2-7; 9 nucleotides agree with TRBD1. Germline lookup yields CDR1 GTSNPN and CDR2 SVGIG (reference sequence). Trimming cost V 2 bases and J 3 bases; bases outside gene matches: 2. The CDR3 totals 13 residues. CDR3 nucleotides: TGTGCCTGGAGTAGGGACAGGGACTACGAGCAGTACTTC. Translation gives CAWSRDRDYEQYF.

This clone was found many times. V gene TRBV9 combines with J gene TRBJ2-1; a possible D gene is TRBD1 (5 bases). Trimming removed 1 base at V and 8 bases at J, with 13 bases between. CDR3 length: 14 residues. Germline V lookup: CDR1 SGDLS, CDR2 YYNGEE. CDR3 amino acids: CASSVLGDMDEQFF. The DNA of the CDR3 is TGTGCCAGCAGCGTACTAGGGGATATGGATGAGCAGTTCTTC.

Concerning this clone itself: At one end the junction does not follow the germline gene, possibly because of a read error. The J gene is TRBJ2-1, the V gene TRBV5-1; maybe TRBD2 (5 bases). The germline gives CDR1 SGHRS, CDR2 YFSETQ. The CDR3 runs 13 residues. CDR3 sequence (DNA): TGCGCAAGCAGCTTGCAAGAGGGAGCCCCACAGTTCTTC. Protein product: CASSLQEGAPQFF.

This clone was seen ten or more times. The V call is TRBV20-1, the J call TRBJ1-4; 10 nucleotides agree with TRBD1. Germline CDR1 reads DFQATT; CDR2 reads SNEGSKA (reference sequence). Trimming removed 3 bases from V and 8 bases from J; junction bases left unmatched: 6. This CDR3 has 14 residues. The CDR3 DNA follows: TGCAGTGCTAGCCCGGGACAGGGGTACGAAAAACTGTTTTTT. As protein: CSASPGQGYEKLFF.

V usage is TRBV20-1 and J usage is TRBJ1-5, with D perhaps matching TRBD1 (5 bases). CDR1 is DFQATT, CDR2 SNEGSKA, per germline (reference sequence). V was trimmed by 4 bases and J by 4 bases, leaving 14 bases between them. This CDR3 comprises 14 residues. As DNA, the CDR3 is TGCAGTGCTAAAGATGCGGGGGTTAATCAGCCCCAGCATTTT. Its protein product is CSAKDAGVNQPQHF.

The sample holds many counts of this clone. The rearrangement links TRBV19 to TRBJ2-7; 10 nucleotides agree with TRBD1. The CDR3 is 16 amino acids. The V and J ends lost 5 bases and 1 base, in that order; junction bases with no gene match: 8. The V gene's germline CDR1 is LNHDA and CDR2 SQIVND (reference sequence). The DNA of the CDR3 is TGTGCCAGTAGTCCCGACGGGGACAGGGGTTCCTACGAGCAGTACTTC. The encoded protein is CASSPDGDRGSYEQYF.

The rearrangement links TRBV20-1 to TRBJ2-1; 10 bases are shared with TRBD2. Germline CDR1 reads DFQATT; CDR2 reads SNEGSKA (reference sequence). V was pared by 2 bases and J by 4 bases, with 8 bases of the junction left unmatched. The CDR3 runs 16 residues. The CDR3 here is CSARHIAGGSYNEQFF. The CDR3 DNA follows: TGCAGTGCTAGACACATAGCGGGAGGCTCGTACAATGAGCAGTTCTTC.

This clone showed up many times. This chain connects TRBV27 to TRBJ1-5, with D possibly matching TRBD1 (5 bases). The CDR3 loop spans 14 amino acids. Per the germline V gene, CDR1 is MNHEY and CDR2 is SMNVEV (reference sequence). V was pared by 7 bases and J by 7 bases, with 17 bases between. The CDR3 DNA follows: TGTGCCAGCAAGGTCCGGGGCAGCCAGCAGCCCCAGCATTTT. Translating gives CASKVRGSQQPQHF.

This clone was observed many times. Written as DNA, the CDR3 is TGTGCCAGCAGTGTAGGTCCCAATCAGCCCCAGCATTTT. This codes for CASSVGPNQPQHF. The V call is TRBV6-4, the J call TRBJ1-5; D is unclear. This CDR3 comprises 13 residues. Trimming took off 4 bases at V and 3 bases at J, with 7 bases between the two ends. The germline CDR1 and CDR2 sequences are MRHNA and SNTAGT.

This clone was recorded at least ten times. This sequence joins TRBV4-2 and TRBJ2-1; the D is unclear. The length of the CDR3 is 16 residues. With 2 bases removed from V and 0 bases from J, the gap between germline ends came to 11 bases. The V gene's germline CDR1 is LGHNA and CDR2 YNFKEQ. The DNA of the CDR3 is TGTGCCAGCAGCCAAACGAGCCTCAGCTCCTACAATGAGCAGTTCTTC. As protein: CASSQTSLSSYNEQFF.

This clone has a count of ten or more. The chain carries TRBV28 and TRBJ2-7; 8 nucleotides agree with TRBD1. Germline V lookup: CDR1 MDHEN, CDR2 SYDVKM. J lost 4 bases, V lost 5 bases, and 1 base had no gene match. The length of the CDR3 is 12 residues. CDR3 residues: CASSRTGYEQYF. The CDR3 nucleotides read TGTGCCAGCAGTCGGACAGGGTACGAGCAGTACTTC.

This clone was found many times. The chain links TRBV6-5 to TRBJ2-2; D gene uncertain. Germline V gene sequence: CDR1 MNHEY, CDR2 SVGAGI. CDR3 length: 14 residues. V was cut by 2 bases and J by 0 bases, with 4 bases left in between. The CDR3 here is CASSYLANTGELFF. CDR3 coding DNA: TGTGCCAGCAGTTACCTCGCGAACACCGGGGAGCTGTTTTTT.